The source of this T cell receptor beta chain is a study of blood T cell repertoires in COVID-19. On the study more broadly: There were acute and convalescent COVID-19 samples, and they came from the United States, Italy and Spain. In each case, the material was cDNA or gDNA derived from T cells, B-cell-depleted T cells, or PBMCs.

Per the authors' pipeline: Amplification with reference gene primers provided the estimates of nucleated cell counts. The data were produced by immunoSEQ multiplex PCR, yet TCRdb's version contains in-frame clones alone and is incomplete. V and J calls plus clone size are reproduced from that table; the DNA served to infer D and trimming. The sample holds about 270,000 clones; roughly nine tenths are singletons and the top ten take around 9%. Deletions cut 3 bases from V and 0 bases from J, with 13 bases between. This CDR3 has 15 amino acids. Germline V gene lookup returns CDR1 SGDLS and CDR2 YYNGEE. This clone occurred many times.

This clonotype originated in a man aged 35 to 55 with active or convalescent COVID-19. The chain couples TRBV9 to TRBJ2-7, with D perhaps matching TRBD1 (6 bases). The specimen sequenced was peripheral blood. The CDR3 sequence: CASSALTGPSYEQYF. The CDR3 DNA reads as TGTGCCAGCAGCGCACTGACAGGCCCCTCCTACGAGCAGTACTTC.